A single sample is the source of the 3 T cell receptor beta chains below, sequenced in a study of blood T cell repertoires in COVID-19 (TCRdb year 2020). The library was produced with the immunoSEQ multiplex PCR assay. TCRdb provides this immuneACCESS table in a form limited to in-frame rearrangements. Some clones are lacking; in checked studies, under half of them reflect an unresolved V gene, and why the rest are absent is not known. Present in this sample are around 230,000 clones, roughly 87% of which were seen just once. The top ten hold around 7.2% of the sample. Sequencing was done on a sample of peripheral blood. The receptors were gathered from a man in his fifties or sixties who had recovered from COVID-19.

The chain joins TRBV30 to TRBJ2-1; no reliable D call. The CDR3 runs 12 residues. Germline-derived CDR1 and CDR2 are GTSNPN and SVGIG (reference sequence). Trimming removed 5 bases from V and 4 bases from J, with 9 bases in between. The DNA of the CDR3 is TGTGCCTGGGCGGCCGCGTACAATGAGCAGTTCTTC. This gives the protein CAWAAAYNEQFF.

In DNA, the CDR3 is TGTGCTAGTGGTCTGGGACAGGGGGGTGAAAAACTGTTTTTT. It translates to CASGLGQGGEKLFF. The chain uses TRBV12-5 and TRBJ1-4, with 11 bases matching TRBD1. Germline V gene data show CDR1 as LGHNT and CDR2 as FRNRAP. Trimming at V came to 5 bases and at J to 7 bases, leaving 3 bases not matched to a gene. The CDR3 consists of 14 residues.

V is TRBV5-1 and J is TRBJ1-2; TRBD1 matches at 7 bases. The length of the CDR3 is 12 residues. Germline V gene lookup returns CDR1 SGHRS and CDR2 YFSETQ. Trimming took 2 bases from V and 6 from J; bases not matched to a gene: 1. For the CDR3, the DNA is TGCGCCAGCAGCTTCGACAGGGATGGCTACACCTTC. Its protein is CASSFDRDGYTF.